The TCR beta chain described here comes from a study of blood T cell repertoires in COVID-19. Study overall: Material from acute and convalescent COVID-19 was sourced from the United States, Italy and Spain. PBMCs, B-cell-depleted T cells, or T cells were the source of the cDNA or gDNA that made up the material.

As originally analysed: Reference gene primer amplification in the assay estimated nucleated cell counts. Assay used: immunoSEQ multiplex PCR; TCRdb lists only in-frame clones, some missing. Clone size and V and J calls were adopted from that table, with D and trimming inferred from the DNA. The data contain under 200,000 clones, around nine tenths of them singletons. Patients at the Seattle site were enrolled during active infection and followed longitudinally. The V end lost 3 bases, the J end lost 3 bases, and 12 bases lay between the germline ends. The CDR3 totals 14 residues. The germline gives CDR1 WSHSY, CDR2 SAAADI.

Sequenced input: peripheral blood. V and J are TRBV10-2 and TRBJ2-7, with TRBD1 as a possible D gene (6 bases). The receptor comes from a man in his sixties with COVID-19, enrolled during active disease. The CDR3 is CASSEQGSGYEQYF. The CDR3 DNA reads as TGCGCCAGCAGTGAACAGGGATCAGGCTACGAGCAGTACTTC.